This T cell receptor (beta chain) is drawn from a study of control samples from healthy donors and cancer patients. The germline gives CDR1 LNHDA, CDR2 SQIVND (reference sequence). V was cut by 3 bases and J by 10 bases, with 18 bases left in between. CDR3 length: 14 residues. Data came from immunoSEQ multiplex PCR; TCRdb stores just in-frame clones and leaves some out. The sample has some 130,000 clones, approximately 92% seen once. The genes are TRBV19 and TRBJ1-2, with D tentatively TRBD1 (6 bases). This sequence originates from a young man in good health. The sequenced sample was blood. DNA of the CDR3: TGTGCCAGTAGTATTGGAACAGGGCCCGTTGACTACACCTTC. As protein: CASSIGTGPVDYTF.